Listed below are T cell receptor beta chains from one sample, sequenced in a study of blood T cells in healthy people across ages. TCRdb called the 5' RACE reads again in MiXCR, with one record for every CDR3 protein. The sample carries around 1.5 million distinct CDR3 sequences, approximately 59% recorded once. The specimen was blood. These receptors all stem from a man younger than 35 in good health. CDR3s include the opening cysteine and the closing phenylalanine or tryptophan. The D gene is left open where the match is weak. Size is stated for part of the rows, as once, few or many counts, or as a class when the clone is expanded.

>TRBJ2-5|-|TRBD2|TRBV20-1
TGCAGTGCTAGACCCTCTGGACTAGCGGGAGCCAGAGAGACCGAGTACTTC
CSARPSGLAGARETEYF
>TRBJ2-4|-|-|TRBV5-6
TGTGCCAGCAACTTGTCCGAAGAGCAGTACTTC
CASNLSEEQYF
>TRBJ2-3|-|-|TRBV12-3/TRBV12-4
TGTGCCAGCACAAGACAGGCGGCAGATACGCAGTATTTT
CASTRQAADTQYF
>TRBJ2-4|-|-|TRBV4-3
TGCGCCAGTTCACACCCGGGACACAAGTACTTC
CASSHPGHKYF
>TRBJ2-7|few|-|TRBV4-1
TGCGCCAGCAGCCAAGTGGCTTCCCTAGGAGACGAGCAGTACTTC
CASSQVASLGDEQYF
>TRBJ1-5|-|-|TRBV6-5
TGTGCCAGCAGCCGGGACGCAGATCAGCCCCAGCATTTT
CASSRDADQPQHF
>TRBJ2-7|-|TRBD2|TRBV6-2/TRBV6-3
TGTGCCAGTTCAGCGGGGGGGCCTTCCGAGCAGTACTTC
CASSAGGPSEQYF
>TRBJ1-2|-|-|TRBV4-3
TGCGCCAGCAGCCAAGTATGGGTCCCAATGGAGTATGGCTACACCTTC
CASSQVWVPMEYGYTF
>TRBJ1-5|-|-|TRBV6-1
TGTGCCAGCAGTGGGCTGGAGTATAGCAATCAGCCCCAGCATTTT
CASSGLEYSNQPQHF
>TRBJ2-7|-|-|TRBV10-3
TGTGCCATCAGTCCTTTCTGGACAGCGTGGGTCTACGAGCAGTACTTC
CAISPFWTAWVYEQYF
>TRBJ2-7|once|TRBD2|TRBV6-6
TGTGCCAGCAGTAACTACCCAGGGCTAGCGGGATACGAGCAGTACTTC
CASSNYPGLAGYEQYF
>TRBJ1-1|-|-|TRBV12-3/TRBV12-4
TGTGCCAGCAGTTTAGACACCGGGGAAGCCACTGAAGCTTTCTTT
CASSLDTGEATEAFF
>TRBJ2-1|-|-|TRBV11-1
TGTGCCAGCAGCCCAAACGATGAGCAGTTCTTC
CASSPNDEQFF
>TRBJ1-6|-|TRBD1|TRBV4-1
TGCGCCAGCAGCCAGACAGGGGTAGCAGGCCCACCCCTCCACTTT
CASSQTGVAGPPLHF
>TRBJ1-2|-|-|TRBV7-9
TGTGCCAGCAAGTTTCCGGGTACTGATGGCTACACCTTC
CASKFPGTDGYTF
>TRBJ2-3|-|TRBD2|TRBV4-1
TGCGCCGTTGGACGGGAGGGCCCCACAGATACGCAGTATTTT
CAVGREGPTDTQYF
>TRBJ2-7|few|TRBD1|TRBV7-2
TGTGCCAGCAGCTTAGGACAGGGATGGGGTTACGAGCAGTACTTC
CASSLGQGWGYEQYF
>TRBJ2-1|once|-|TRBV12-3/TRBV12-4
TGTGCCAGCAGTTTTGTCCGGGCGAGGAACAATGAGCAGTTCTTC
CASSFVRARNNEQFF
>TRBJ2-7|-|-|TRBV12-3/TRBV12-4
TGTGCCAGCACGAATCTTCGAGGACTGAGACCCTACGAGCAGTACTTC
CASTNLRGLRPYEQYF
>TRBJ1-2|few|-|TRBV7-9
TGTGCCAGCAGCTTATTTCAGGGAGGCTATGGCTACACCTTC
CASSLFQGGYGYTF
>TRBJ2-1|-|TRBD2|TRBV15
TGTGCCACCAGCACAATAGCGGGAGCCTACAATGAGCAGTTCTTC
CATSTIAGAYNEQFF
>TRBJ2-7|-|-|TRBV4-1
TGCGCCAGCAGCCAAGCCCCGGGACTCCGCTCCTACGAGCAGTACTTC
CASSQAPGLRSYEQYF
>TRBJ2-3|-|-|TRBV7-9
TGTGCCAGCAGCGAGGGACAACAGGGGAGGGAAGATACGCAGTATTTT
CASSEGQQGREDTQYF
>TRBJ2-1|few|-|TRBV10-3
TGTGCCATCAGTGGGACTCCCGAGGCCTGGGGGGATGAGCAGTTCTTC
CAISGTPEAWGDEQFF
>TRBJ2-7|few|TRBD1|TRBV12-3/TRBV12-4
TGTGCCAGCAGTTGGACAGGTGCCGAGCAGTACTTC
CASSWTGAEQYF
>TRBJ1-2|-|-|TRBV20-1
TGCAGTGTAGGAACTGTACTTTATGGCTACACCTTC
CSVGTVLYGYTF
>TRBJ2-5|-|-|TRBV5-1
TGCGCCAGCAGCTTTAGGGTTTTCCAAGAGACCCAGTACTTC
CASSFRVFQETQYF
>TRBJ2-5|-|-|TRBV6-5
TGTGCCAGCAGTTACCGTCAGGTTCTGTACCAAGAGACCCAGTACTTC
CASSYRQVLYQETQYF
>TRBJ2-1|few|TRBD2|TRBV6-4
TGTGCCAGCAGTGAAATGGGGCTAGCGGGAGTTGGTGAGCAGTTCTTC
CASSEMGLAGVGEQFF
>TRBJ1-2|-|-|TRBV29-1
TGCAGCGTTGAAGAAGGCCTAGTTAGGGGAAGCTATGGCTACACCTTC
CSVEEGLVRGSYGYTF
>TRBJ2-1|-|-|TRBV19
TGTGCCAGTAGTATAAGGCTTGGCGGGAACCCCCAGTTCTTC
CASSIRLGGNPQFF
>TRBJ2-3|-|TRBD2|TRBV11-2
TGTGCCAGCAGCTTAATACATCAGGGACTAGCGGGCGCATACACAGATACGCAGTATTTT
CASSLIHQGLAGAYTDTQYF
>TRBJ2-2|-|-|TRBV7-9
TGTGCCAGCACCACCCTTTCCGGGGCGGATACCGGGGAGCTGTTTTTT
CASTTLSGADTGELFF
>TRBJ2-7|-|TRBD2|TRBV9
TGTGCCAGCAGCTTACGGACTAGCTCAAATGAGCAGTACTTC
CASSLRTSSNEQYF
>TRBJ2-1|-|-|TRBV29-1
TGCAGCGTTGAAGGACACCGCAATGAGCAGTTCTTC
CSVEGHRNEQFF
>TRBJ2-7|-|-|TRBV5-1
TGCGCCAGCAGCTTGGTTTTTCAGGAGGCCTCCTACGAGCAGTACTTC
CASSLVFQEASYEQYF
>TRBJ2-4|-|-|TRBV7-8
TGTGCCAGCAGCCCTCCAAAATCCGGGTCGGACATTCAGTACTTC
CASSPPKSGSDIQYF
>TRBJ1-2|few|-|TRBV20-1
TGCAGTGCTAAACCCCAAAACAACTATGGCTACACCTTC
CSAKPQNNYGYTF
>TRBJ1-6|once|-|TRBV20-1
TGCAGTGCTGGACGAGAGAATTCACCCCTCCACTTT
CSAGRENSPLHF
>TRBJ2-3|few|TRBD1|TRBV24-1
TGTGCCACTAGTGGGACAGTCTCTACAGATACGCAGTATTTT
CATSGTVSTDTQYF